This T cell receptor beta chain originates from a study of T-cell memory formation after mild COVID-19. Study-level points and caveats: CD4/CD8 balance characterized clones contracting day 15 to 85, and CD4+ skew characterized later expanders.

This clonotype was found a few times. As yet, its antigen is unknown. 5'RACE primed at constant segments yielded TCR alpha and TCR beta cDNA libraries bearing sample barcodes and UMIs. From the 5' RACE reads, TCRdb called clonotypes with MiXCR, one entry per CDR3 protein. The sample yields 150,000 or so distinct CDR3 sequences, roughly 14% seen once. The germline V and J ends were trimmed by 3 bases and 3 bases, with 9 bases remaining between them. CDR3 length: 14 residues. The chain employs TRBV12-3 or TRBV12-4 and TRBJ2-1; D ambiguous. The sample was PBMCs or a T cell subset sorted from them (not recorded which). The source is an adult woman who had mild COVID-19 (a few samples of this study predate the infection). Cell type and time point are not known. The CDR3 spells CASSFGQVYNEQFF. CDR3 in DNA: TGTGCCAGCAGTTTCGGGCAGGTCTACAATGAGCAGTTCTTC.